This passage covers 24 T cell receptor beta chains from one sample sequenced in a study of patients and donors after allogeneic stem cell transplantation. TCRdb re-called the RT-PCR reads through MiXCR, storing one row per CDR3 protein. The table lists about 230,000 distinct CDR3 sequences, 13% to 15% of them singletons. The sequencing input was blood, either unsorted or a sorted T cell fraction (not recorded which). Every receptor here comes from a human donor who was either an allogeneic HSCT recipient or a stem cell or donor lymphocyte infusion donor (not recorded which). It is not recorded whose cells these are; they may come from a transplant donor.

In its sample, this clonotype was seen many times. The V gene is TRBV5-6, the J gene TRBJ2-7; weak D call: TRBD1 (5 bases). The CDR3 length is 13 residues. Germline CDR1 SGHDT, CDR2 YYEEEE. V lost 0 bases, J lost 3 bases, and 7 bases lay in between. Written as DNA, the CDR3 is TGTGCCAGCAGCTTGGGGACAATCTACGAGCAGTACTTC. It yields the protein CASSLGTIYEQYF.

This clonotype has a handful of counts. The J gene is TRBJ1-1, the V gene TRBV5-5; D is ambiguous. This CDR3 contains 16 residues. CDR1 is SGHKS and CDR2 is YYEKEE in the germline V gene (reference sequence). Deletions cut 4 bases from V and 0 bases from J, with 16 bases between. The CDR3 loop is CASSPRWRNMNTEAFF. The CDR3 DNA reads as TGTGCCAGCAGCCCCCGATGGCGGAACATGAACACTGAAGCTTTCTTT.

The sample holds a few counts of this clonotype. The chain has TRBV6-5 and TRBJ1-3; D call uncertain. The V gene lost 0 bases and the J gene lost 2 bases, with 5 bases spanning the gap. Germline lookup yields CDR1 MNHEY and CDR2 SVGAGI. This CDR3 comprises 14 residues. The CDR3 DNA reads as TGTGCCAGCAGTTACTCGGAGGCTGGAAACACCATATATTTT. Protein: CASSYSEAGNTIYF.

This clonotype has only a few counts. The CDR3 sequence: CSASTREWTDTQYF. Here the CDR3 DNA reads TGCAGTGCTTCGACTAGAGAATGGACAGATACGCAGTATTTT. This chain uses TRBV20-1 with TRBJ2-3, with TRBD2 as a possible D gene (6 bases). In germline, CDR1 is DFQATT, CDR2 SNEGSKA (reference sequence). The V end lost 5 bases, the J end lost 3 bases, and 15 bases lay between the germline ends. The CDR3 is 14 amino acids.

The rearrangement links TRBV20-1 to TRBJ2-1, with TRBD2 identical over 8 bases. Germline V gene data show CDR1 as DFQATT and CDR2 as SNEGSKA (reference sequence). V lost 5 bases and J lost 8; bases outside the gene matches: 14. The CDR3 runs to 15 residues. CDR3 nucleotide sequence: TGCAGTGCTCCAACCCCAGCGGGAGCTGGCGATGAGCAGTTCTTC. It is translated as CSAPTPAGAGDEQFF.

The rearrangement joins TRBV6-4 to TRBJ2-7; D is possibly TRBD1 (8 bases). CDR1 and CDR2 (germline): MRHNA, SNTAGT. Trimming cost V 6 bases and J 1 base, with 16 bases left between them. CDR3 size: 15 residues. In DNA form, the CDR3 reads TGTGCCAGCAGCCTACAGGGGGGGGGATCCTACGAGCAGTACTTC. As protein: CASSLQGGGSYEQYF.

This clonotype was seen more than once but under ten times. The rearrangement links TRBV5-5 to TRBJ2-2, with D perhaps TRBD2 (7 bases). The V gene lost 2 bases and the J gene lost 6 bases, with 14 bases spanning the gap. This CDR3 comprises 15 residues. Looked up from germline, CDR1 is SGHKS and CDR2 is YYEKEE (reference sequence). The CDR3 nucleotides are TGTGCCAGCAGCTTATTCGGGGGGCCAGCCGGGGAGCTGTTTTTT. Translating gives CASSLFGGPAGELFF.

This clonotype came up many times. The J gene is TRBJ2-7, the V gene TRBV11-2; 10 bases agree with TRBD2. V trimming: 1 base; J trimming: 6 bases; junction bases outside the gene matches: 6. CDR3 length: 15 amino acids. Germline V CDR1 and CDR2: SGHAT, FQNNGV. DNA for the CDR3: TGTGCCAGCAGCTTAGTCGGACTAGCGGAAACCGAGCAGTACTTC. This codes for CASSLVGLAETEQYF.

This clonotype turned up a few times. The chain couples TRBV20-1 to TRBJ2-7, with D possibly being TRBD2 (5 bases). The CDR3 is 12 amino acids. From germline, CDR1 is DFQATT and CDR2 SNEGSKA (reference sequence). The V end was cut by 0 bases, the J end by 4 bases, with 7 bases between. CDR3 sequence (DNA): TGCAGTGCTAGAGAAAGGGAGTACGAGCAGTACTTC. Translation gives CSAREREYEQYF.

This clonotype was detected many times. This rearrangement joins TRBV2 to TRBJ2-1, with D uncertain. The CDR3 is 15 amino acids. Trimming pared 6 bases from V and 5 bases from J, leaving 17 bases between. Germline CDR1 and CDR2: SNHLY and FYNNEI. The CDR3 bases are TGTGCCAGCAGGGCGACAACCCTAAGCCACAATGAGCAGTTCTTC. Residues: CASRATTLSHNEQFF.

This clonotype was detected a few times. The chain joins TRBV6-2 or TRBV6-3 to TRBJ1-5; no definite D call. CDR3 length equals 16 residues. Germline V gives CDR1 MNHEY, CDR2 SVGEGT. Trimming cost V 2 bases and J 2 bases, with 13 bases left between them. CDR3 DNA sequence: TGTGCCAGCAGTTACCACTTAAGAATGGGCAATCAGCCCCAGCATTTT. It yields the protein CASSYHLRMGNQPQHF.

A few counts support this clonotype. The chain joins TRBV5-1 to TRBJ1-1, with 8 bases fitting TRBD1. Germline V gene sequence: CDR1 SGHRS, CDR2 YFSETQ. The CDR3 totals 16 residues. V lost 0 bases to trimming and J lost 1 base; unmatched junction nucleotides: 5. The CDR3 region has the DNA TGCGCCAGCAGCTTGGGTAGACAGGGGCGGAACACTGAAGCTTTCTTT. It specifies CASSLGRQGRNTEAFF.

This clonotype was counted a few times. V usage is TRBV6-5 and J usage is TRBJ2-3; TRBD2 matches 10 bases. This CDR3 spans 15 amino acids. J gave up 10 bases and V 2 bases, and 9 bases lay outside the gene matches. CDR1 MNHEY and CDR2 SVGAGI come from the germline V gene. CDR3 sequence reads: CASSYDSGGLYSQYF. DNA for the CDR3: TGTGCCAGCAGTTACGATAGCGGGGGGCTCTACTCGCAGTATTTT.

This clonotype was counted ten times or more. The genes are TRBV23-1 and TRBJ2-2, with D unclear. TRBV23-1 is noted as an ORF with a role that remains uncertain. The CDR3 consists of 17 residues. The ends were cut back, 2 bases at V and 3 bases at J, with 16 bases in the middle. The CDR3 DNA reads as TGCGCCAGCAGTCAAGGGTGCACCAGAGAGGACACCGGGGAGCTGTTTTTT. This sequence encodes CASSQGCTREDTGELFF.

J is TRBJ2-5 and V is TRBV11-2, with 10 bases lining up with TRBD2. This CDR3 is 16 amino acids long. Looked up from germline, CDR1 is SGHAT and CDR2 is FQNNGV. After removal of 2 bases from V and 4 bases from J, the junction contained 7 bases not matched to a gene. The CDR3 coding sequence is TGTGCCAGCAGCTTAAACATTGCTAGCGGGGGAGAGACCCAGTACTTC. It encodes CASSLNIASGGETQYF.

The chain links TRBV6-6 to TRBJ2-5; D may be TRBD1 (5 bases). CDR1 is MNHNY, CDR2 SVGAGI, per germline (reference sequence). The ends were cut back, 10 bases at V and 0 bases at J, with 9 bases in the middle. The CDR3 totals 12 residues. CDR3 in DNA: TGTGCCACACAGGTGTACCAAGAGACCCAGTACTTC. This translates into CATQVYQETQYF.

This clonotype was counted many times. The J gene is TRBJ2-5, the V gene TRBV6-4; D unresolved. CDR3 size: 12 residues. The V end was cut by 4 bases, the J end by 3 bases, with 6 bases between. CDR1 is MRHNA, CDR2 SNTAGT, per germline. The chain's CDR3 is CASSGREETQYF. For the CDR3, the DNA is TGTGCCAGCAGTGGCCGGGAAGAGACCCAGTACTTC.

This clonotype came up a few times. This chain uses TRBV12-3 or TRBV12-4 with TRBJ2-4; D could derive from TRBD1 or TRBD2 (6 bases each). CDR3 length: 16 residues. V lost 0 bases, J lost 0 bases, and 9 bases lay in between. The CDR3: CASSLAGGQAKNIQYF. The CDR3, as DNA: TGTGCCAGCAGTTTAGCGGGGGGCCAAGCCAAAAACATTCAGTACTTC.

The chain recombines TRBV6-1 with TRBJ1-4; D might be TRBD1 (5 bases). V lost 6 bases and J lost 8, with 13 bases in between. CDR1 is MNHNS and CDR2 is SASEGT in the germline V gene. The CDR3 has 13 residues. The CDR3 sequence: CASSTRVREKLFF. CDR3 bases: TGTGCCAGCAGCACCAGGGTGAGGGAAAAACTGTTTTTT.

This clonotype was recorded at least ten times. The CDR3 here is CASSLIGRNEQYF. CDR3 bases: TGTGCCAGCAGCTTGATAGGGCGGAACGAGCAGTACTTC. The chain carries TRBV7-8 and TRBJ2-7; no clear D. CDR1 is SGHVS, CDR2 FQNEAQ, per germline. The CDR3 is made up of 13 amino acids. V lost 3 bases, J lost 5 bases, and 11 bases lay in between.

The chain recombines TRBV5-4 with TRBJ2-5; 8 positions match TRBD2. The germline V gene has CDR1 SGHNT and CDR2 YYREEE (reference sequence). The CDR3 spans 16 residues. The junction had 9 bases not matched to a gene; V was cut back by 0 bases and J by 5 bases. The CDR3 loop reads CASSLGVAGTGETQYF. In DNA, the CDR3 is TGTGCCAGCAGCTTGGGGGTAGCGGGAACCGGGGAGACCCAGTACTTC.

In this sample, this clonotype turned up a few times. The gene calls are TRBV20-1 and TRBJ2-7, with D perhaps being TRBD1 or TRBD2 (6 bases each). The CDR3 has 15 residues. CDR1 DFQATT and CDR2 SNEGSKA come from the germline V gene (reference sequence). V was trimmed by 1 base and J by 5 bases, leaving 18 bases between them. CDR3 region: CSARALGGPLDEQYF. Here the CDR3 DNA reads TGCAGTGCTAGAGCCCTAGGGGGGCCTCTCGACGAGCAGTACTTC.

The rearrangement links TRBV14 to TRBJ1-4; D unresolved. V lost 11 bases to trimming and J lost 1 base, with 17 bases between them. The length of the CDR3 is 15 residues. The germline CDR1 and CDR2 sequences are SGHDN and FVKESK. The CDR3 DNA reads TGTGCCGCCGCGGCGGGGTTTGTAACTAATGAAAAACTGTTTTTT. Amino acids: CAAAAGFVTNEKLFF.

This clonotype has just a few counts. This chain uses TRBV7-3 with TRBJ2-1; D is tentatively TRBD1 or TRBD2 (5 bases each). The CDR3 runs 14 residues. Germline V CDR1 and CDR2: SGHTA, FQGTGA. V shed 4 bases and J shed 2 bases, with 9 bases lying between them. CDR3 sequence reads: CASSSRGPYNEQFF. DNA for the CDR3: TGTGCCAGCAGCTCCCGGGGACCCTACAATGAGCAGTTCTTC.